This note documents a single TCR beta chain sequence. Which antigen it targets is not known. Base quality data are lacking; no much larger clone is found one base away. TCRbeta CDR3 regions were amplified from genomic DNA using the immunoSEQ Assay, a bias-controlled multiplex PCR. Per the source publication's procedure: The number of nucleated cells in each sample was estimated from the amplification of reference gene primers within the assay. To quantify the absolute abundance of each unique TCRbeta CDR3 rearrangement, sequence reads were collapsed and filtered. For each sample, productive Simpson clonality was calculated as the square root of Simpson's diversity index across productive rearrangements. TCRdb stores this immuneACCESS table with in-frame sequences only. Part of the clones is absent; in the studies checked, under half of the shortfall reflects unresolved V genes, and no reason is known for the rest. That table supplies the V and J calls and clone size; D and trimming were determined from the DNA. This sample lists a few hundred thousand clones; about 91% were detected once. 2% to 3% of the sample is in the top ten clones.

The data were obtained in a study of blood T cell repertoires in COVID-19 (dated by TCRdb to 2019 to 2021). Background for the entire study: The collaborator samples originated in the United States, Italy and Spain and spanned the acute and convalescent phases of COVID-19. The prospective study material was composed of cDNA or gDNA derived from T cells, B-cell-depleted T cells, or PBMCs. Deeply sampled blood TCRbeta repertoires from subjects exposed to, actively infected with, or recovered from COVID-19 were included in the dataset. HLA class I and class II types, where available, came from metadata supplied by the sample provider rather than from assay-based typing. A de-identified subject ID, COVID-19 status, age in years and sex were almost always included in the sample metadata. The repertoires were released in a freely available public database meant as a resource for research on the immune response to SARS-CoV-2. Samples came from the ongoing ImmuneRACE study (first 160 participants) plus 1,254 subjects from 6 global collaborators.

One collaborating source in Seattle enrolled patients during active infection and followed them longitudinally through the course of disease. The collaborating institutions used their own protocols to collect whole blood in K2EDTA tubes. For TCRbeta analysis, collaborators shipped samples as frozen whole blood, isolated PBMCs, or DNA extracted from either of those sample types. Broad study findings and their caveats: The quantity of clinical and demographic metadata differed by source and by participant and was supplied without curation.

The CDR3 numbers 14 residues from cysteine through phenylalanine. This entry keeps only the CDR3 DNA: 42 bases, framed from base 1. The junction shows trimming of 7 bases on V and 0 bases on J, plus 12 bases between the germline ends. CDR1 KGHDR and CDR2 SFDVKD are derived from the germline V gene. The chain was built from TRBV24-1 and TRBJ2-7, with TRBD2 tentatively as D gene (6 bases match). Input material: peripheral blood. This TCR was sampled from a person aged 18-35 years with COVID-19, enrolled during active disease. The nucleotide sequence is given as TGTGCCACCAGCCCCGGGGGTAGCTCCTACGAGCAGTACTTC. The translation is CATSPGGSSYEQYF.